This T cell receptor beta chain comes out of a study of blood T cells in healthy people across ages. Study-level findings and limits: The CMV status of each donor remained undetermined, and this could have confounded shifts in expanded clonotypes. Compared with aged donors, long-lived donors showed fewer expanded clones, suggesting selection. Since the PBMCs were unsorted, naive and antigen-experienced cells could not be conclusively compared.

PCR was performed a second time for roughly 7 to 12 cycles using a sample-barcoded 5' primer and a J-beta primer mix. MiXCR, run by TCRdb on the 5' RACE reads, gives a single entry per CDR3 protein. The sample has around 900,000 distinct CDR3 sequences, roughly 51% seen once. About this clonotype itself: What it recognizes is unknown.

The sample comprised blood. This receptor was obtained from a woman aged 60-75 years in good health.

The CDR3 sequence: CASSLNPTSVGGQETQYF. The CDR3 DNA follows: TGTGCCAGCAGCTTAAACCCGACTAGCGTGGGTGGGCAAGAGACCCAGTACTTC. This chain links TRBV11-2 with TRBJ2-5; TRBD2 agrees at 8 bases. V lost 2 bases and J lost 2; bases outside the gene matches: 13. In germline, CDR1 is SGHAT, CDR2 FQNNGV. This CDR3 comprises 18 residues. The variable domain in full, completed from reference TRBV11-2 and TRBJ2-5, reads EAGVAQSPRYKIIEKRQSVAFWCNPISGHATLYWYQQILGQGPKLLIQFQNNGVVDDSQLPKDRFSAERLKGVDSTLKIQPAKLEDSAVYLCASSLNPTSVGGQETQYFGPGTRLLVL.